The next 30 T cell receptor beta chains were all read from a single sample in a study of T-cell reconstitution after alpha-beta-depleted transplantation in children. The TCRbeta library incorporated unique molecular identifiers. A single record per CDR3 protein comes from TCRdb applying MiXCR to the PCR reads. The data contain hundreds of thousands of distinct CDR3 sequences, roughly 10% of them singletons. The sequenced sample was PBMCs, obtained before TCRalphabeta/CD19-depleted stem cell transplant. These receptors were taken from a child less than two years old with acute myeloid leukemia, due to receive a stem cell transplant.

This clonotype was seen many times. The rearrangement links TRBV24-1 to TRBJ1-1; D unclear. The CDR3 is made up of 12 amino acids. Germline V gene lookup returns CDR1 KGHDR and CDR2 SFDVKD. V lost 2 bases and J 9 bases, leaving 9 bases between the germline ends. In nucleotides, the CDR3 is TGTGCCACCAGTGATTCACGGAGGCAAGCTTTCTTT. Translating it yields CATSDSRRQAFF.

This clonotype was seen a handful of times. The germline gene is not matched at one end of the junction; a read error may be the cause. The chain carries TRBV4-3 and TRBJ2-7; 7 positions agree with TRBD2. CDR3 length: 13 amino acids. Germline V CDR1 and CDR2: LGHNA, YSLEER. Here the CDR3 DNA reads TGCGCCAGCAGCCACGGTATTGGGGAGGGCAAGCACTTC. As protein: CASSHGIGEGKHF.

Note on this clonotype: A read error may explain this, as a much larger clone is one base away. The CDR3 sequence: CCARDPGSGGGASYNEQFF. The CDR3 region has the DNA TGCTGTGCTAGAGATCCCGGATCGGGCGGGGGGGCATCCTACAATGAGCAGTTCTTC. The chain employs TRBV20-1 and TRBJ2-1; 9 nucleotides line up with TRBD2. CDR1 and CDR2 (germline): DFQATT, SNEGSKA (reference sequence). The CDR3 runs 19 residues.

This clonotype was counted at least ten times. V is TRBV11-3 and J is TRBJ2-7; maybe TRBD1 (6 bases). The CDR3 contains 14 residues. Germline values: CDR1 SGHNT, CDR2 YENEEA. V gave up 4 bases and J gave up 3 bases, with 13 bases separating them. CDR3 loop: CASSSPGTSYEQYF. The CDR3 nucleotides are TGTGCCAGCAGCTCACCCGGGACAAGCTACGAGCAGTACTTC.

This clonotype was counted many times. The chain carries TRBV20-1 and TRBJ2-3, with TRBD2 matching over 8 bases. V lost 0 bases and J lost 3; bases outside the gene matches: 5. Per the germline V gene, CDR1 is DFQATT and CDR2 is SNEGSKA (reference sequence). CDR3 length equals 15 residues. The CDR3 coding sequence is TGCAGTGCTAGAGATATGGCGGGAGGAACAGATACGCAGTATTTT. It codes for CSARDMAGGTDTQYF.

This clonotype was observed many times. The junction departs from germline at one end; a sequencing error may be responsible. This chain connects TRBV5-1 to TRBJ1-1, with a tentative D call TRBD1 (5 bases). Per the germline V gene, CDR1 is SGHRS and CDR2 is YFSETQ. There are 14 residues in the CDR3. In nucleotides, the CDR3 is TGCGCCAGCAGCCCGACAGTTGAGAGCACTGAAGTTTTCTTT. Translated, it gives CASSPTVESTEVFF.

This clonotype occurred a few times. The V gene is TRBV7-6, the J gene TRBJ2-3; D possibly corresponds to TRBD2 (6 bases). Germline lookup yields CDR1 SGHVS and CDR2 FNYEAQ. This CDR3 is 16 amino acids long. V shed 6 bases and J shed 0 bases, with 16 bases lying between them. Written as DNA, the CDR3 is TGTGCCAGCAGTTTACTACTTGGGGGGAGCACAGATACGCAGTATTTT. It encodes CASSLLLGGSTDTQYF.

This clonotype was seen at least ten times. This chain connects TRBV12-3 or TRBV12-4 to TRBJ2-7; D not resolved. The CDR3 is 11 amino acids. Trimming removed 5 bases from V and 7 bases from J, with 9 bases in between. The CDR3 sequence: CASSHSGEQYF. CDR3 in DNA: TGTGCCAGCAGTCACTCTGGGGAGCAGTACTTC.

This clonotype was seen at least ten times. The chain employs TRBV12-3 or TRBV12-4 and TRBJ2-5, with 7 positions matching TRBD1. V shed 6 bases, J shed 3 bases, and the junction held 4 bases outside the gene matches. This CDR3 has 13 amino acids. The CDR3 sequence: CASRRGGKETQYF. The DNA of the CDR3 is TGTGCCAGCAGACGAGGGGGCAAAGAGACCCAGTACTTC.

Many counts were recorded for this clonotype. The rearrangement uses TRBV10-3 and TRBJ2-1; D is unclear. With 0 bases removed from V and 8 bases from J, the gap between germline ends came to 11 bases. The CDR3 is made up of 14 amino acids. The germline gives CDR1 ENHRY, CDR2 SYGVKD. The CDR3 loop reads CAISESGIRDEQFF. The DNA for the CDR3 is TGTGCCATCAGTGAGTCAGGGATCCGGGATGAGCAGTTCTTC.

Ten or more counts support this clonotype. V is TRBV3-1 and J is TRBJ2-1; D ambiguous. Per germline, CDR1 LGHDT and CDR2 YNNKEL (reference sequence). The CDR3 extends over 16 amino acids. The V gene lost 4 bases and the J gene lost 0 bases, with 13 bases spanning the gap. CDR3 region: CASSPKGVSSYNEQFF. The DNA for the CDR3 is TGTGCCAGCAGCCCAAAAGGCGTTAGCTCCTACAATGAGCAGTTCTTC.

The table lists this clonotype with many counts. This chain links TRBV5-1 with TRBJ1-2, with 9 bases that match TRBD1. The CDR3 is 14 residues long. Per the germline V gene, CDR1 is SGHRS and CDR2 is YFSETQ. After removal of 6 bases from V and 7 bases from J, the junction contained 10 bases not matched to a gene. DNA for the CDR3: TGCGCCAGCACCATCGGACAGGGGCTGGGTGGCTACACCTTC. It translates to CASTIGQGLGGYTF.

The V gene is TRBV6-1, the J gene TRBJ2-7; possibly TRBD2 for D (6 bases). V was cut by 5 bases and J by 0 bases, with 17 bases left in between. Germline lookup yields CDR1 MNHNS and CDR2 SASEGT. This CDR3 contains 16 residues. The CDR3 coding sequence is TGTGCCAGCAGTCCGGGAGTGAGTCACTACTCCTACGAGCAGTACTTC. This sequence encodes CASSPGVSHYSYEQYF.

This clonotype was seen at least ten times. The chain recombines TRBV29-1 with TRBJ1-3; D not resolved. Germline CDR1 reads SQVTM; CDR2 reads ANQGSEA. This CDR3 has 12 amino acids. V lost 7 bases and J 0 bases, leaving 7 bases between the germline ends. DNA for the CDR3: TGCAGCGGTTCGGGCTCTGGAAACACCATATATTTT. It yields the protein CSGSGSGNTIYF.

The rearrangement links TRBV20-1 to TRBJ1-2; 7 nucleotides align to TRBD1. The CDR3 loop spans 17 amino acids. V lost 6 bases to trimming and J lost 2 bases; unmatched junction nucleotides: 18. The germline gives CDR1 DFQATT, CDR2 SNEGSKA (reference sequence). CDR3 coding DNA: TGCAGTGCCCGGGGCCGGGACAGTGGATCGTCGAACTATGGCTACACCTTC. Its translation is CSARGRDSGSSNYGYTF.

This clonotype was counted ten times or more. The chain combines TRBV28 with TRBJ2-1; D is possibly TRBD1 (7 bases). The V gene lost 11 bases and the J gene lost 0 bases, with 17 bases spanning the gap. This CDR3 region has 15 residues. CDR1 is MDHEN, CDR2 SYDVKM, per germline. CDR3 coding DNA: TGTGCCGGATCTCAGGGGGGAAGCTCCTACAATGAGCAGTTCTTC. This encodes CAGSQGGSSYNEQFF.

CDR3 amino acids: CAWNQDRAGELFF. In DNA form, the CDR3 reads TGTGCCTGGAATCAGGACAGGGCCGGGGAGCTGTTTTTT. The chain recombines TRBV30 with TRBJ2-2, with 8 nucleotides matching TRBD1. CDR1 and CDR2 from the germline V gene are GTSNPN and SVGIG (reference sequence). J was trimmed by 6 bases and V by 4 bases; bases with no gene match: 4. This CDR3 has 13 residues.

There are a few counts of this clonotype. The J gene is TRBJ2-7, the V gene TRBV4-1; D remains unclear. V lost 1 base and J lost 3, with 10 bases in between. Looked up from germline, CDR1 is MGHRA and CDR2 is YSYEKL. This CDR3 comprises 14 residues. CDR3: CASSQGNLLYEQYF. DNA of the CDR3: TGCGCCAGCAGCCAAGGGAACCTTCTCTACGAGCAGTACTTC.

This clonotype was recorded many times. The chain recombines TRBV12-3 or TRBV12-4 with TRBJ2-3, with D hard to call. V lost 6 bases to trimming and J lost 1 base, with 14 bases between them. The length of the CDR3 is 15 residues. The CDR3 loop is CASSRTAGGTDTQYF. DNA of the CDR3: TGTGCCAGCAGCCGGACGGCAGGAGGCACAGATACGCAGTATTTT.

In its sample, this clonotype was seen many times. V is TRBV28 and J is TRBJ2-1; 9 bases agree with TRBD2. Germline V gene lookup returns CDR1 MDHEN and CDR2 SYDVKM. This CDR3 region has 14 residues. V gave up 8 bases and J gave up 3 bases; unmatched junction bases: 5. CDR3 protein: CASGLAGDYNEQFF. The DNA for the CDR3 is TGTGCCAGCGGATTAGCGGGGGACTACAATGAGCAGTTCTTC.

This clonotype was recorded many times. This rearrangement joins TRBV5-1 to TRBJ2-7; a weak D match, TRBD2 (5 bases). Trimming took 0 bases from V and 2 from J, leaving 9 bases between them. CDR3 length: 14 amino acids. CDR1 is SGHRS, CDR2 YFSETQ, per germline. CDR3 sequence reads: CASSLGEGTYEQYF. Written as DNA, the CDR3 is TGCGCCAGCAGCTTGGGAGAGGGCACCTACGAGCAGTACTTC.

This clonotype came up many times. The chain employs TRBV20-1 and TRBJ1-2, with D maybe TRBD1 (6 bases). CDR3 size: 12 residues. V dropped 5 bases and J dropped 4 bases, with 11 bases sitting between them. Germline V CDR1 and CDR2: DFQATT, SNEGSKA (reference sequence). CDR3 protein: CSAETGPYGYTF. The CDR3 DNA reads TGCAGTGCTGAGACAGGACCCTATGGCTACACCTTC.

This clonotype was seen repeatedly, ten times or more. V is TRBV7-2 and J is TRBJ2-7; 7 nucleotides match TRBD1. Germline V gene sequence: CDR1 SGHTA, CDR2 FQGNSA. V dropped 0 bases and J dropped 4; count of bases not matched to a gene: 0. The CDR3 length is 13 residues. The CDR3 here is CASSLADRYEQYF. The CDR3 DNA is TGTGCCAGCAGCTTAGCGGACAGGTACGAGCAGTACTTC.

The CDR3 is CAMGPAGGNRVKNEQFF. In DNA form, the CDR3 reads TGTGCCATGGGCCCTGCGGGGGGAAACAGGGTGAAAAATGAGCAGTTCTTC. The rearrangement uses TRBV7-9 and TRBJ2-1; TRBD2 agrees at 8 bases. Germline lookup yields CDR1 SEHNR and CDR2 FQNEAQ (reference sequence). This CDR3 is built from 17 residues. With V trimmed by 10 bases and J by 7 bases, 21 bases remained unmatched.

This clonotype was observed many times. The chain links TRBV19 to TRBJ1-2; D is ambiguous. CDR1 and CDR2 (germline): LNHDA, SQIVND (reference sequence). This CDR3 has 14 amino acids. The V end was cut by 7 bases, the J end by 0 bases, with 12 bases between. CDR3 sequence (DNA): TGTGCCAGTAAACCTACCAGAACTAACTATGGCTACACCTTC. This gives the protein CASKPTRTNYGYTF.

Ten or more counts support this clonotype. The chain combines TRBV20-1 with TRBJ2-1, with D possibly matching TRBD2 (6 bases). V was shortened by 1 base and J by 5 bases, with 12 bases between the two germline ends. CDR1 and CDR2 from the germline V gene are DFQATT and SNEGSKA (reference sequence). The CDR3 spans 14 residues. The CDR3 DNA reads as TGCAGTGCTAGAGCGGGACTGGGAAACAATGAGCAGTTCTTC. Protein product: CSARAGLGNNEQFF.

This clonotype was picked up many times. The chain links TRBV7-8 to TRBJ2-3; unclear D gene. Trimming took 1 base from V and 3 from J, leaving 5 bases between them. From germline, CDR1 is SGHVS and CDR2 FQNEAQ. This CDR3 has 13 residues. In DNA, the CDR3 is TGTGCCAGCAGCTTAGTGCCGACAGATACGCAGTATTTT. It codes for CASSLVPTDTQYF. Drawing the rest from reference TRBV7-8 and TRBJ2-3, the complete variable domain is GAGVSQSPRYKVAKRGQDVALRCDPISGHVSLFWYQQALGQGPEFLTYFQNEAQLDKSGLPSDRFFAERPEGSVSTLKIQRTQQEDSAVYLCASSLVPTDTQYFGPGTRLTVL.

This clonotype was seen many times. The V gene is TRBV12-3 or TRBV12-4, the J gene TRBJ1-2, with a weak D call TRBD1 (6 bases). The CDR3 sequence is 12 residues long. Trimming left V 5 bases short and J 8 bases short, with 12 bases between. The CDR3 DNA is TGTGCCAGCAGTGAACAGGGAAACGGCTACACCTTC. It encodes CASSEQGNGYTF.

V is TRBV16 and J is TRBJ2-5; 7 bases fit TRBD1. This CDR3 spans 15 amino acids. J lost 1 base, V lost 4 bases, and 6 bases had no gene match. Germline V lookup: CDR1 KGHSY, CDR2 FQNENV. The CDR3 region is CASSLGQAIQETQYF. CDR3 sequence (DNA): TGTGCCAGCAGCCTCGGACAGGCCATCCAAGAGACCCAGTACTTC.

Many counts were recorded for this clonotype. The chain carries TRBV18 and TRBJ2-3; 7 bases map to TRBD2. This CDR3 is built from 18 residues. V lost 3 bases and J lost 5; bases outside the gene matches: 17. Germline V gene sequence: CDR1 KGHSH, CDR2 LQKENI. CDR3 region: CASSPWISGRALEDTQYF. For the CDR3, the DNA is TGTGCCAGCTCACCTTGGATTAGTGGGAGGGCCCTCGAAGATACGCAGTATTTT.